This T cell receptor beta chain was found in a study of T cells after somatic rescue of genetic block. V was shortened by 4 bases and J by 1 base, with 9 bases between the two germline ends. This CDR3 is 14 amino acids long. Germline CDR1 is SGHRS and CDR2 is YFSETQ. Assay used: immunoSEQ multiplex PCR; TCRdb lists only in-frame clones, some missing. The profile shows some 68,000 clones, around 90% of them singletons. The V gene is TRBV5-1, the J gene TRBJ2-1; possible D gene TRBD1, 6 bases. The material sequenced was peripheral blood mononuclear cells (PBMCs). The source of this sequence is a man aged 30 to 39. The chain's CDR3 is CASSPGQSYNEQFF. CDR3 nucleotides: TGCGCCAGCAGCCCAGGACAGTCCTACAATGAGCAGTTCTTC.